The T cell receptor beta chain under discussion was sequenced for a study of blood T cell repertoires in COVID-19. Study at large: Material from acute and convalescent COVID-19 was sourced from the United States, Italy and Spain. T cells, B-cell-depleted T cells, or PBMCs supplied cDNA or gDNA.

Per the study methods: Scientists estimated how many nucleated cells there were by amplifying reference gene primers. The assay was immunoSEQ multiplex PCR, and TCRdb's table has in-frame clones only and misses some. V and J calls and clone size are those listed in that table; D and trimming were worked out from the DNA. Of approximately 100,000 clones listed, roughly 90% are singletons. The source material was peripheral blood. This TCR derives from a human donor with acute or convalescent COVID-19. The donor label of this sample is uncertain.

The DNA of the CDR3 is TGTGCCACCATCGGTACAGAAACCACAGATACGCAGTATTTT. Translation gives CATIGTETTDTQYF. V and J are TRBV28 and TRBJ2-3; D is undetermined. V lost 10 bases and J lost 2, with 16 bases in between. Germline CDR1 MDHEN, CDR2 SYDVKM. The CDR3 is 14 amino acids.